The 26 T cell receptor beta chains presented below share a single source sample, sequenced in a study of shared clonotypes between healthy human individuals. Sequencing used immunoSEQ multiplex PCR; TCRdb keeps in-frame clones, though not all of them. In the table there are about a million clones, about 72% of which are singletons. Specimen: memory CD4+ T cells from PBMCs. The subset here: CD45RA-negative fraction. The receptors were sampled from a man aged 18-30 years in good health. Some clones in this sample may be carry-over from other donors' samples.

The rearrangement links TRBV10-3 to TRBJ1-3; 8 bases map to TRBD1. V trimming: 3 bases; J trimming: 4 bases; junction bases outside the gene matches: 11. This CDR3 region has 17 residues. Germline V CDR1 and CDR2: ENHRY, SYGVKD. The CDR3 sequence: CAISDSLWQGAGNTIYF. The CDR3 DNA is TGTGCCATCAGTGATAGCCTTTGGCAGGGGGCAGGAAACACCATATATTTT.

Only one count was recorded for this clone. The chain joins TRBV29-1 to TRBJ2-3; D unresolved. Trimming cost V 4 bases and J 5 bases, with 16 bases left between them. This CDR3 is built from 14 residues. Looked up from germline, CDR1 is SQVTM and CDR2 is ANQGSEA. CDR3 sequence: CSVVLNSAGDTQYF. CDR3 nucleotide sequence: TGCAGCGTTGTTCTTAACTCCGCTGGAGATACGCAGTATTTT.

The CDR3 here is CASSFRGQGGYTF. The CDR3 nucleotides are TGTGCCAGCAGCTTTAGGGGGCAGGGCGGCTACACCTTC. This rearrangement joins TRBV7-2 to TRBJ1-2; 7 nucleotides line up with TRBD1. In germline, CDR1 is SGHTA, CDR2 FQGNSA. The CDR3 runs to 13 residues. V shed 3 bases, J shed 8 bases, and the junction held 6 bases outside the gene matches.

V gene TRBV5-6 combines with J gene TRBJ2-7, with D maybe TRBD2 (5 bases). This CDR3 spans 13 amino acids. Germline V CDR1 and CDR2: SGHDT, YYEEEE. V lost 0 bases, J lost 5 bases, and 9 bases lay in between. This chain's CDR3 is CASSLGRRNEQYF. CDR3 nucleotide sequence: TGTGCCAGCAGCTTGGGCCGGAGGAACGAGCAGTACTTC.

CDR3 bases: TGTGCCAGCAGCCGGAGACCTGGTAGTGGAACAGATACGCAGTATTTT. Translating it yields CASSRRPGSGTDTQYF. The chain links TRBV5-4 to TRBJ2-3; D call uncertain. The CDR3 contains 16 residues. Trimming removed 4 bases at V and 3 bases at J, with 18 bases between. CDR1 SGHNT and CDR2 YYREEE come from the germline V gene (reference sequence).

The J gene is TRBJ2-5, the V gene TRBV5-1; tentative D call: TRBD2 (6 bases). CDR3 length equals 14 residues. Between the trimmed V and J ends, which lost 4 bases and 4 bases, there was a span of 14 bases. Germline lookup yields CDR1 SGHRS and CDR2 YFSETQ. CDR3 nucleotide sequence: TGCGCCAGCAGCGATGGGACTTACATAGAGACCCAGTACTTC. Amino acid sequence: CASSDGTYIETQYF.

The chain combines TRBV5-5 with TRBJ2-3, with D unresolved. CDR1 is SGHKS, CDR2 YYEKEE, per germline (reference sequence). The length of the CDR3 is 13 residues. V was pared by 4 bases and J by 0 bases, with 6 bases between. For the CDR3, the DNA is TGTGCCAGCAGCCCTAGTAGCACAGATACGCAGTATTTT. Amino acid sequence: CASSPSSTDTQYF. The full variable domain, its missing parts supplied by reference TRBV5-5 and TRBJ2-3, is DAGVTQSPTHLIKTRGQQVTLRCSPISGHKSVSWYQQVLGQGPQFIFQYYEKEERGRGNFPDRFSARQFPNYSSELNVNALLLGDSALYLCASSPSSTDTQYFGPGTRLTVL.

The CDR3 loop reads CASSQEARLAGLSSYNEQFF. The CDR3 nucleotides are TGCGCCAGCAGCCAAGAAGCGCGGCTAGCGGGATTGAGCTCCTACAATGAGCAGTTCTTC. This chain connects TRBV4-3 to TRBJ2-1, with 9 bases lining up with TRBD2. V trimming: 0 bases; J trimming: 0 bases; junction bases outside the gene matches: 12. CDR3 length equals 20 residues. Germline V lookup: CDR1 LGHNA, CDR2 YSLEER.

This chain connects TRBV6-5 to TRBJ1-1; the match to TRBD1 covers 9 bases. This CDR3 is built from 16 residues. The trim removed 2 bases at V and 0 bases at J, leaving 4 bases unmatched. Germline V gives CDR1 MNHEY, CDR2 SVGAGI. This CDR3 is CASSYRWTGVNTEAFF. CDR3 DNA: TGTGCCAGCAGTTACCGCTGGACAGGGGTGAACACTGAAGCTTTCTTT.

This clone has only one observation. CDR3 in DNA: TGTGCCAGCAGTTATTCGGGCAGGGAAAATGAAAAACTGTTTTTT. Protein product: CASSYSGRENEKLFF. The chain joins TRBV6-5 to TRBJ1-4; possible D gene TRBD1, 5 bases. CDR3 length equals 15 residues. CDR1 is MNHEY and CDR2 is SVGAGI in the germline V gene. Trimming removed 3 bases from V and 5 bases from J, with 13 bases in between.

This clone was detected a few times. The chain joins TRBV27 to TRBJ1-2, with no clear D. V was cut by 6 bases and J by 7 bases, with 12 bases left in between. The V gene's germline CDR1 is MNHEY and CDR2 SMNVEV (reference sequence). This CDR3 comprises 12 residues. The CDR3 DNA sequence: TGTGCCAGCAGCCATGGGAACGGTGGCTACACCTTC. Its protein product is CASSHGNGGYTF.

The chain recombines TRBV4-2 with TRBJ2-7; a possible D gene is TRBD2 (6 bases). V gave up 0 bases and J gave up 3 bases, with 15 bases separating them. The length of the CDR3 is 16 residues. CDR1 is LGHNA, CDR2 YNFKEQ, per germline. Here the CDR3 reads CASSQELSGSYYEQYF. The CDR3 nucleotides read TGTGCCAGCAGCCAAGAATTATCCGGGAGCTACTACGAGCAGTACTTC.

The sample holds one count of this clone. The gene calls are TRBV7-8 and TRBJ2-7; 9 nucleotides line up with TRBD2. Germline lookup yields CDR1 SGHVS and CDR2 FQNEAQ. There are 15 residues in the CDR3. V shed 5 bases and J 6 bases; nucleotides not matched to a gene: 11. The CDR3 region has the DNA TGTGCCAGCAGCATGGGACTAGCTCAGAAGTTCGAGCAGTACTTC. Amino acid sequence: CASSMGLAQKFEQYF.

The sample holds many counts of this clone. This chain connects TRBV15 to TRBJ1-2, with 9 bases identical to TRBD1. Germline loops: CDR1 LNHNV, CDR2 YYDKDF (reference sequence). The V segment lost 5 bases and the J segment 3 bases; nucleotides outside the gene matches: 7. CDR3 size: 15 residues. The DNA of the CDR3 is TGTGCCACCAGCCCGAGGGGGGACAGGGACTATGGCTACACCTTC. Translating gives CATSPRGDRDYGYTF.

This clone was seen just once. The CDR3 loop is CSAEDRGTTEAFF. CDR3 coding DNA: TGCAGCGCAGAGGACAGGGGGACGACTGAAGCTTTCTTT. The chain combines TRBV29-1 with TRBJ1-1; 10 nucleotides align to TRBD1. Trimming at V came to 7 bases and at J to 5 bases, leaving 7 bases not matched to a gene. The CDR3 is 13 amino acids. Germline-derived CDR1 and CDR2 are SQVTM and ANQGSEA.

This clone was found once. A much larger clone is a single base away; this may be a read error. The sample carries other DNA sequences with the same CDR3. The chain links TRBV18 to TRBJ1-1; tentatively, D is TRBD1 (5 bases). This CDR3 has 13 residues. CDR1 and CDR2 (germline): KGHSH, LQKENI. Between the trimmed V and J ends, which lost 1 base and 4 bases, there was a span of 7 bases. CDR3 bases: TGTGCCAGCTCACCACAGGGGAGCACTGAAGCTTTCTTT. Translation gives CASSPQGSTEAFF.

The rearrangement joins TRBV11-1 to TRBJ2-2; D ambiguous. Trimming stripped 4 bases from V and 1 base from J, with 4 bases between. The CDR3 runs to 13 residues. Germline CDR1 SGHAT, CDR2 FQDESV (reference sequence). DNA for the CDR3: TGTGCCAGCAGCTCTGGGAACACCGGGGAGCTGTTTTTT. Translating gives CASSSGNTGELFF.

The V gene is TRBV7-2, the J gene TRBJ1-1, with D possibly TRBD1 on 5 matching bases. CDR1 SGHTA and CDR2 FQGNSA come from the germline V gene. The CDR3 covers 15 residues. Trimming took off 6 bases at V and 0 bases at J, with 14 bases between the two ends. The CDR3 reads CASSPGFPMNTEAFF. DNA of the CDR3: TGTGCCAGCAGTCCAGGGTTTCCTATGAACACTGAAGCTTTCTTT.

The CDR3 DNA sequence: TGTGCCAGCAGGCCAGAGACAGGGGAAAAACTGTTTTTT. Protein: CASRPETGEKLFF. V is TRBV7-2 and J is TRBJ1-4; TRBD1 matches 7 bases. This CDR3 spans 13 amino acids. The germline gives CDR1 SGHTA, CDR2 FQGNSA. V shed 6 bases and J 8 bases; nucleotides not matched to a gene: 6.

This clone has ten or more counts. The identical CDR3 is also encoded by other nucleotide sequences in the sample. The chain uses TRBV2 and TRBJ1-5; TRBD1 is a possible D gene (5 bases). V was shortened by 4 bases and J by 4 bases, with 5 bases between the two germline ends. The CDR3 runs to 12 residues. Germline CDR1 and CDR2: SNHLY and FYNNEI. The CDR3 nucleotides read TGTGCCAGCAGTGGGGGGAATCAGCCCCAGCATTTT. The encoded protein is CASSGGNQPQHF.

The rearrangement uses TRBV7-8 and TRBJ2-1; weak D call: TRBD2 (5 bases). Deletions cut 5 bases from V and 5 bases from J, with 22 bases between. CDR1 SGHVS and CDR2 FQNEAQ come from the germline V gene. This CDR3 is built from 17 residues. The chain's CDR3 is CASSTENGLWIDNEQFF. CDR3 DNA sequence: TGTGCCAGCAGCACTGAAAATGGACTCTGGATCGACAATGAGCAGTTCTTC.

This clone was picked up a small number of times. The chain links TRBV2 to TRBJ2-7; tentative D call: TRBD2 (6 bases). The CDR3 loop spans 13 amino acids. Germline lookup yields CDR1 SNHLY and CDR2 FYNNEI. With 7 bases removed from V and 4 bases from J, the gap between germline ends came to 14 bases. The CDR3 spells CASTSGRGYEQYF. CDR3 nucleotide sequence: TGTGCCAGCACCTCGGGGCGGGGATACGAGCAGTACTTC.

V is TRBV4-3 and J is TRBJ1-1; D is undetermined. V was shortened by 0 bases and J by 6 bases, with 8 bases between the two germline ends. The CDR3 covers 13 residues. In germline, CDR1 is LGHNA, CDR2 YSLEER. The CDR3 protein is CASSQETNSEAFF. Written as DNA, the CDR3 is TGCGCCAGCAGCCAAGAGACAAACTCTGAAGCTTTCTTT.

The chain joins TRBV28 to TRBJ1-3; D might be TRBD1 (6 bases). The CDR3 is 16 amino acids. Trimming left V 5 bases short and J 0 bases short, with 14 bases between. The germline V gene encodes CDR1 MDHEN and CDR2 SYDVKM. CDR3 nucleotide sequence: TGTGCCAGCAGTCGATACAGGGCCGACTCTGGAAACACCATATATTTT. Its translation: CASSRYRADSGNTIYF.

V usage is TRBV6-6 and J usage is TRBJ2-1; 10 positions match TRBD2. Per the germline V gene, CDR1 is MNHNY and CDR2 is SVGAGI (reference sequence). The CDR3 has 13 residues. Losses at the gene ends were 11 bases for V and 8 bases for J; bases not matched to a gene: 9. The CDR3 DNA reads TGTGCCCATCAGCGGGAGGGCCGGGATGAGCAGTTCTTC. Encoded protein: CAHQREGRDEQFF.

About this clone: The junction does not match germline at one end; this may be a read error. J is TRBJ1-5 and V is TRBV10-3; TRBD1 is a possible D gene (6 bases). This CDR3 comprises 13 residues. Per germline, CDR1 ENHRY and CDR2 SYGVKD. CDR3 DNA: TGTGCCAGCAGTTCCCAGGGGTTTAGCCCCCAGCATTTT. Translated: CASSSQGFSPQHF.